This passage covers 17 T cell receptor beta chains from one sample sequenced in a study of Ad26.COV2.S vaccination and SARS-CoV-2 variants. Profiled with immunoSEQ multiplex PCR; TCRdb holds only in-frame clones, not every one. The sample shows 350,000 to 500,000 clones, less than 95% of them seen only once. Treatment here: about 20 received Ad26.COV2.S at low or high dose, single or two shots; roughly 5 received placebo; per-sample allocation not given. All samples were drawn on day 63, counting from the first vaccine or placebo injection. The sequencing used peripheral blood, collected in a trial of Ad26.COV2.S vaccine versus placebo. The source is a person between 18 and 65 years old who received the Ad26.COV2.S COVID-19 vaccine or a placebo.

The chain combines TRBV4-1 with TRBJ2-3; D possibly uses TRBD1 or TRBD2 (5 bases each). The V and J ends lost 1 base and 0 bases respectively, with 11 bases between them. Germline CDR1 MGHRA, CDR2 YSYEKL. The CDR3 has 16 amino acids. CDR3 region: CASSQGTRESTDTQYF. The CDR3, as DNA: TGCGCCAGCAGCCAAGGAACCAGGGAGAGCACAGATACGCAGTATTTT.

The V call is TRBV4-1, the J call TRBJ2-5, with 7 bases lining up with TRBD2. The germline V gene encodes CDR1 MGHRA and CDR2 YSYEKL. V was pared by 1 base and J by 5 bases, with 4 bases of the junction left unmatched. This CDR3 spans 14 amino acids. In DNA form, the CDR3 reads TGCGCCAGCAGCCAAGGGGGGGGTTGGGAGACCCAGTACTTC. This sequence encodes CASSQGGGWETQYF.

The J gene is TRBJ2-1, the V gene TRBV7-2; 7 bases are shared with TRBD1. This CDR3 is 15 amino acids long. J lost 8 bases, V lost 1 base, and 8 bases had no gene match. Germline CDR1 is SGHTA and CDR2 is FQGNSA. CDR3 residues: CASSLVLQTGDEQFF. The CDR3 DNA is TGTGCCAGCAGCTTAGTGCTCCAAACAGGGGATGAGCAGTTCTTC.

This chain joins TRBV2 and TRBJ2-5; the D gene could be TRBD1 or TRBD2 (5 bases each). Germline values: CDR1 SNHLY, CDR2 FYNNEI. This CDR3 contains 14 residues. Trimming left V 4 bases short and J 2 bases short, with 11 bases between. Written as DNA, the CDR3 is TGTGCCAGCAGTGTATGGGGGAAGCAAGAGACCCAGTACTTC. Translating gives CASSVWGKQETQYF.

This sequence joins TRBV7-9 and TRBJ2-7, with D possibly being TRBD1 or TRBD2 (7 bases each). The V end was cut by 4 bases, the J end by 2 bases, with 18 bases between. The V gene's germline CDR1 is SEHNR and CDR2 FQNEAQ (reference sequence). CDR3 length: 16 amino acids. This CDR3 is CASSSRFPGGAYEQYF. The CDR3 DNA reads TGTGCCAGCAGCTCTCGGTTTCCAGGGGGGGCCTACGAGCAGTACTTC.

V is TRBV2 and J is TRBJ2-3, with D possibly matching TRBD1 (6 bases). CDR1 is SNHLY and CDR2 is FYNNEI in the germline V gene. The CDR3 has 12 residues. V was trimmed by 7 bases and J by 6 bases, leaving 11 bases between them. Written as DNA, the CDR3 is TGTGCCAGCACAGGGGCCCGGGATACGCAGTATTTT. Translation: CASTGARDTQYF. The full variable domain, completed using reference TRBV2 and TRBJ2-3, is EPEVTQTPSHQVTQMGQEVILRCVPISNHLYFYWYRQILGQKVEFLVSFYNNEISEKSEIFDDQFSVERPDGSNFTLKIRSTKLEDSAMYFCASTGARDTQYFGPGTRLTVL.

Comments on this clone: This sample also contains other DNA sequences that code for the same CDR3. The chain couples TRBV9 to TRBJ2-7; TRBD2 agrees at 9 bases. V was clipped by 0 bases and J by 2 bases; unmatched bases: 3. Germline CDR1 and CDR2: SGDLS and YYNGEE. This CDR3 has 15 residues. The DNA of the CDR3 is TGTGCCAGCAGCGTAGGGAGCGGGGGGACCTACGAGCAGTACTTC. Translated: CASSVGSGGTYEQYF.

The chain joins TRBV27 to TRBJ1-1, with TRBD1 matching 8 bases. V trimming: 6 bases; J trimming: 3 bases; junction bases outside the gene matches: 3. The CDR3 runs to 13 residues. Germline CDR1 and CDR2: MNHEY and SMNVEV (reference sequence). The CDR3 reads CASSRGPDTEAFF. CDR3 nucleotide sequence: TGTGCCAGCAGCAGGGGGCCCGACACTGAAGCTTTCTTT.

This clone occurred once. V usage is TRBV14 and J usage is TRBJ2-5, with TRBD2 identical over 11 bases. J gave up 6 bases and V 3 bases, and 9 bases lay outside the gene matches. Germline loops: CDR1 SGHDN, CDR2 FVKESK. The CDR3 spans 16 residues. This CDR3 reads CASSQPSTSGEKTQYF. The CDR3 DNA is TGTGCCAGCAGCCAGCCCTCGACTAGCGGGGAAAAGACCCAGTACTTC.

The CDR3 DNA is TGTGCCAGTAGTATAGAGGGACTCCAGACCGGGGAGCTGTTTTTT. This encodes CASSIEGLQTGELFF. The V and J genes are TRBV19 and TRBJ2-2; D is perhaps TRBD2 (6 bases). The length of the CDR3 is 15 residues. Trimming stripped 0 bases from V and 5 bases from J, with 10 bases between. Germline CDR1 is LNHDA and CDR2 is SQIVND (reference sequence).

The V and J genes are TRBV7-9 and TRBJ2-3; the D is unclear. The CDR3 spans 11 residues. Trimming removed 3 bases at V and 6 bases at J, with 4 bases between. CDR1 and CDR2 from the germline V gene are SEHNR and FQNEAQ (reference sequence). CDR3 DNA sequence: TGTGCCAGCAGCTTCGCCGATACGCAGTATTTT. This sequence encodes CASSFADTQYF.

This rearrangement joins TRBV27 to TRBJ2-5, with 8 bases lining up with TRBD2. V lost 4 bases to trimming and J lost 4 bases; unmatched junction nucleotides: 2. This CDR3 spans 13 amino acids. The germline gives CDR1 MNHEY, CDR2 SMNVEV (reference sequence). The CDR3 nucleotides read TGTGCCAGCAGTTACGGGAGGGGAGAGACCCAGTACTTC. This sequence encodes CASSYGRGETQYF.

J is TRBJ2-1 and V is TRBV4-3; D may match TRBD1 or TRBD2 (5 bases each). The CDR3 spans 18 residues. Germline V gives CDR1 LGHNA, CDR2 YSLEER. Trimming cost V 1 base and J 6 bases, with 22 bases left between them. The CDR3 sequence: CASSQVLGLRNGGNEQFF. The CDR3 nucleotides are TGCGCCAGCAGCCAAGTTCTAGGTCTTCGAAATGGGGGCAATGAGCAGTTCTTC.

The rearrangement uses TRBV10-3 and TRBJ2-5, with D perhaps TRBD2 (5 bases). Trimming left V 6 bases short and J 5 bases short, with 19 bases between. The CDR3 sequence is 15 residues long. The germline V gene has CDR1 ENHRY and CDR2 SYGVKD. CDR3 amino acids: CAISPGGQRGETQYF. As DNA, the CDR3 is TGTGCCATCAGCCCCGGCGGGCAGCGAGGGGAGACCCAGTACTTC.

The gene calls are TRBV10-3 and TRBJ2-2; no clear D gene. This CDR3 contains 13 residues. V lost 7 bases and J 6 bases, leaving 12 bases between the germline ends. The germline gives CDR1 ENHRY, CDR2 SYGVKD. The CDR3 sequence: CAITSKAAGELFF. In DNA, the CDR3 is TGTGCCATCACCAGCAAGGCGGCCGGGGAGCTGTTTTTT.

V is TRBV20-1 and J is TRBJ2-5; no reliable D call. The V end lost 3 bases, the J end lost 0 bases, and 11 bases lay between the germline ends. The CDR3 has 14 residues. Germline V gene sequence: CDR1 DFQATT, CDR2 SNEGSKA (reference sequence). CDR3: CSASLPPYQETQYF. The CDR3 DNA is TGCAGTGCTAGTCTTCCCCCGTACCAAGAGACCCAGTACTTC.

In its sample, this clone was seen a few times. This sequence joins TRBV7-9 and TRBJ1-3; 11 bases line up with TRBD1. V shed 10 bases and J 2 bases; nucleotides not matched to a gene: 4. CDR1 and CDR2 (germline): SEHNR, FQNEAQ (reference sequence). CDR3 length equals 14 residues. The CDR3 region is CAIGTGGTGNTIYF. DNA for the CDR3: TGTGCCATCGGGACAGGGGGTACTGGAAACACCATATATTTT.